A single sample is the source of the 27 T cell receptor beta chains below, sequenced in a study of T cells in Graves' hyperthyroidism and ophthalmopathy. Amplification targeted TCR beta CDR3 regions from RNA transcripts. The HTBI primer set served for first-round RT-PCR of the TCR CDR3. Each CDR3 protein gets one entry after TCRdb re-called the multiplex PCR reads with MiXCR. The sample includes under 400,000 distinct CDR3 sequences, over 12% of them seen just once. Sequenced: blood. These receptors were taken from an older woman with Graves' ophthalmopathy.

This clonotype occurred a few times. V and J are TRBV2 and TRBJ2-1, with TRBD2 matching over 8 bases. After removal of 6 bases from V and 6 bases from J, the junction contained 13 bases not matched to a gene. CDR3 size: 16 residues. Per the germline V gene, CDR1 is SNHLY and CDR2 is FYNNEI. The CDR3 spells CASSLPTSGGSNEQFF. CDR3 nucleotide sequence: TGTGCCAGCAGCTTACCTACTAGCGGAGGGAGCAATGAGCAGTTCTTC.

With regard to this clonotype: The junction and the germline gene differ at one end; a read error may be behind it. The CDR3 DNA sequence: TGCAGTGCTGAATCGACGGGGGAGCAGTGCTTC. The encoded protein is CSAESTGEQCF. The chain recombines TRBV20-1 with TRBJ2-1; D is perhaps TRBD2 (6 bases). CDR1 is DFQATT, CDR2 SNEGSKA, per germline (reference sequence). There are 11 residues in the CDR3.

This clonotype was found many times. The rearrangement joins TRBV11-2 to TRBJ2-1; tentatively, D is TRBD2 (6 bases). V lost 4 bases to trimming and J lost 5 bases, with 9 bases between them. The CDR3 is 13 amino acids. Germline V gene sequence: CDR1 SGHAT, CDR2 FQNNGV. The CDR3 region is CASSWGLNNEQFF. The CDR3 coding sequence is TGTGCCAGCAGCTGGGGACTGAACAATGAGCAGTTCTTC.

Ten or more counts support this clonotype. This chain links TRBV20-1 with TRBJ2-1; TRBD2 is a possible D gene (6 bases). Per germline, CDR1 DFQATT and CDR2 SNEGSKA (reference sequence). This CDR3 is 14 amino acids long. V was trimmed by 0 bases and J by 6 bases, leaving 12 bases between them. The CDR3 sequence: CSARDLGGGNEQFF. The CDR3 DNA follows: TGCAGTGCTAGAGATCTCGGGGGTGGCAATGAGCAGTTCTTC.

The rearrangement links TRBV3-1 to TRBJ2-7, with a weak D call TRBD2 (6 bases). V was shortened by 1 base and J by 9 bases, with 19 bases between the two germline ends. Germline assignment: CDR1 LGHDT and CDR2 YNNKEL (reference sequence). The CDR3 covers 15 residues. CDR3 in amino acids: CASSQGTIPTTGQYF. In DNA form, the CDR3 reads TGTGCCAGCAGCCAAGGGACTATCCCCACTACGGGGCAGTACTTC.

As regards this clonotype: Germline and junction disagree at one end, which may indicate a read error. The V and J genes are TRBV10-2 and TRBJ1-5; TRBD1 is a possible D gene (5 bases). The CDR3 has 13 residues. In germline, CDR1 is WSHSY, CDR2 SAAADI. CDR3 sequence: CASSQTGPQPQHF. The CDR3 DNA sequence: TGTGCCAGCAGCCAAACGGGGCCTCAGCCCCAGCATTTT.

The CDR3 coding sequence is TGTGCCAGCAGTTTCCGGGGACGAGCGGAGATTGATGAGCAGTTCTTC. Translation gives CASSFRGRAEIDEQFF. The rearrangement joins TRBV7-9 to TRBJ2-1, with D possibly being TRBD1 or TRBD2 (5 bases each). The CDR3 has 16 residues. V was trimmed by 6 bases and J by 8 bases, leaving 23 bases between them. CDR1 is SEHNR and CDR2 is FQNEAQ in the germline V gene (reference sequence).

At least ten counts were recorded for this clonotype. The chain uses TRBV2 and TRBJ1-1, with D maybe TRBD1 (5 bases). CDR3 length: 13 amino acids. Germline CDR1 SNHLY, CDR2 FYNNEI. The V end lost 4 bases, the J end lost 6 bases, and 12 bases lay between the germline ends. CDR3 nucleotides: TGTGCCAGCAGTGGGGAGGGACTCGCTGAAGCTTTCTTT. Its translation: CASSGEGLAEAFF.

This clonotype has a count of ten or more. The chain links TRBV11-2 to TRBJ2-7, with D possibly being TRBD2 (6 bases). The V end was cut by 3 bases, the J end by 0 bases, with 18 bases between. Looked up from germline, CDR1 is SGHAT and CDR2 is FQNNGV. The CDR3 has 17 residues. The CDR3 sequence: CASSFLEGLGVSYEQYF. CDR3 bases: TGTGCCAGCAGCTTCCTAGAGGGACTGGGGGTCTCCTACGAGCAGTACTTC.

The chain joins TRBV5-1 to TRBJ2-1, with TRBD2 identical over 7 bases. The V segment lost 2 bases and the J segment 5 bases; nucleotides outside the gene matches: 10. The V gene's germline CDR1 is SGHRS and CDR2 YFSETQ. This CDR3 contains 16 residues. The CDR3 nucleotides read TGCGCCAGCAGCTTAGGGTCGATAGCGGGTAACAATGAGCAGTTCTTC. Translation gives CASSLGSIAGNNEQFF. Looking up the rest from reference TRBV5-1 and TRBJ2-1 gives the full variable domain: KAGVTQTPRYLIKTRGQQVTLSCSPISGHRSVSWYQQTPGQGLQFLFEYFSETQRNKGNFPGRFSGRQFSNSRSEMNVSTLELGDSALYLCASSLGSIAGNNEQFFGPGTRLTVL.

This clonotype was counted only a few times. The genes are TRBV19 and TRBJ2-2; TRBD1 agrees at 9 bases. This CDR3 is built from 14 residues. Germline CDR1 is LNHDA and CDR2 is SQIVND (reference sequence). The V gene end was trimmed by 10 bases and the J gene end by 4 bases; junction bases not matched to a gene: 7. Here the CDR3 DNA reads TGTGCCACCACCGGGACAGGGTTCACCGGGGAGCTGTTTTTT. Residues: CATTGTGFTGELFF.

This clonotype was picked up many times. The chain's CDR3 is CATGFLQDRGLIGELFF. The CDR3 bases are TGTGCCACCGGTTTCTTACAGGACAGGGGTTTAATCGGGGAGCTGTTTTTT. The rearrangement links TRBV2 to TRBJ2-2; 9 bases match TRBD1. After removal of 10 bases from V and 7 bases from J, the junction contained 19 bases not matched to a gene. Germline V gene data show CDR1 as SNHLY and CDR2 as FYNNEI. This CDR3 spans 17 amino acids. Full variable domain (missing parts from reference TRBV2 and TRBJ2-2): EPEVTQTPSHQVTQMGQEVILRCVPISNHLYFYWYRQILGQKVEFLVSFYNNEISEKSEIFDDQFSVERPDGSNFTLKIRSTKLEDSAMYFCATGFLQDRGLIGELFFGEGSRLTVL.

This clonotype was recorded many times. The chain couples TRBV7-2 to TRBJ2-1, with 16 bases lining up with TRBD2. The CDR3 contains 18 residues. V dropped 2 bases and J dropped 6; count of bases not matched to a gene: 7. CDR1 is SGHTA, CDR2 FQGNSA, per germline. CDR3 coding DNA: TGTGCCAGCAGCTTATTTCCGGGACTAGCGGGAGGGCTCAATGAGCAGTTCTTC. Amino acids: CASSLFPGLAGGLNEQFF.

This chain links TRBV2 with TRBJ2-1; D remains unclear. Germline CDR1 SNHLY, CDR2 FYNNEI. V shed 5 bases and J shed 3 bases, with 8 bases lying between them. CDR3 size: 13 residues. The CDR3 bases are TGTGCCAGCAGTCGGGCCCTCTACAATGAGCAGTTCTTC. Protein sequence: CASSRALYNEQFF. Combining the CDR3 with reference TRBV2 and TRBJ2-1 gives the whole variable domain EPEVTQTPSHQVTQMGQEVILRCVPISNHLYFYWYRQILGQKVEFLVSFYNNEISEKSEIFDDQFSVERPDGSNFTLKIRSTKLEDSAMYFCASSRALYNEQFFGPGTRLTVL.

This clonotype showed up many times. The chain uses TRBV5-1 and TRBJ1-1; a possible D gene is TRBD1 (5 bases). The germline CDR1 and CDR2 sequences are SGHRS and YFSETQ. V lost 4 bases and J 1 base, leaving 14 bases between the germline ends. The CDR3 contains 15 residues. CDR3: CASSPSGGGNTEAFF. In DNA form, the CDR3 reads TGCGCCAGCAGCCCCAGCGGGGGGGGGAACACTGAAGCTTTCTTT.

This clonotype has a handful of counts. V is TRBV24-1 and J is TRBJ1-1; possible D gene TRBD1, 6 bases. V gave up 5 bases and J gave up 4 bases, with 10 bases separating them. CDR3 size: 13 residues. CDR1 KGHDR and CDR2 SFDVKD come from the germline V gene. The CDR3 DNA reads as TGTGCCACCAGTGCCAGGGGTGGCACTGAAGCTTTCTTT. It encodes CATSARGGTEAFF.

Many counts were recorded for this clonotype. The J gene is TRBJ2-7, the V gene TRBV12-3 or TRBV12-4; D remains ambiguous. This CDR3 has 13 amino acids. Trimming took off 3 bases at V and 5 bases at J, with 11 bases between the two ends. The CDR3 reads CASSFGTGHEQYF. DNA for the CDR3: TGTGCCAGCAGTTTCGGCACTGGCCACGAGCAGTACTTC.

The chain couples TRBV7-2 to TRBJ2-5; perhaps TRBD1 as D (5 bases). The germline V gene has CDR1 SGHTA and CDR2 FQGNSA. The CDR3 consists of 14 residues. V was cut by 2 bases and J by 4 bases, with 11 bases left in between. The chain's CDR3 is CASSLNRGGETQYF. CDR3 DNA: TGTGCCAGCAGCTTAAATAGGGGTGGAGAGACCCAGTACTTC.

The CDR3 here is CATSDPRASGKNNEQFF. Here the CDR3 DNA reads TGTGCCACCAGTGATCCCCGGGCTAGCGGTAAAAACAATGAGCAGTTCTTC. The gene calls are TRBV24-1 and TRBJ2-1, with 7 bases that match TRBD2. V shed 3 bases and J 5 bases; nucleotides not matched to a gene: 12. This CDR3 has 17 residues. Per the germline V gene, CDR1 is KGHDR and CDR2 is SFDVKD.

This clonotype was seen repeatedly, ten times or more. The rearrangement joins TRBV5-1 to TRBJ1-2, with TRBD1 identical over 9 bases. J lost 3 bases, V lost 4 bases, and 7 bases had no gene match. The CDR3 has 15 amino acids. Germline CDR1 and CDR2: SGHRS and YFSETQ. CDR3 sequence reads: CASSVTGGADYGYTF. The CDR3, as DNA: TGCGCCAGCAGCGTTACAGGGGGCGCCGACTATGGCTACACCTTC.

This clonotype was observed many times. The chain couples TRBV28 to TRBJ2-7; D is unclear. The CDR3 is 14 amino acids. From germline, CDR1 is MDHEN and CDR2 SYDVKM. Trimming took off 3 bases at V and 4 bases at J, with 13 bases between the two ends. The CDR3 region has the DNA TGTGCCAGCAGTTTGGAAACAGTAAGATACGAGCAGTACTTC. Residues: CASSLETVRYEQYF.

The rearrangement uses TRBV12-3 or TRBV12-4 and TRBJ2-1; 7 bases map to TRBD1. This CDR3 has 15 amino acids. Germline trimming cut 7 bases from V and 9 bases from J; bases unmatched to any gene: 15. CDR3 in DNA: TGTGCCAGCACCGAAATTGATTTAGGGGGCACTGAGCAGTTCTTC. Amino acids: CASTEIDLGGTEQFF.

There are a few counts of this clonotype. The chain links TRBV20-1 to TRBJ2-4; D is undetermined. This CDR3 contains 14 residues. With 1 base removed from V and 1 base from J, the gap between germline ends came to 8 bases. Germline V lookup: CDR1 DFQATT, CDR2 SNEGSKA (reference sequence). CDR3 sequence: CSARVSGAKNIQYF. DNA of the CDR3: TGCAGTGCTAGAGTCTCCGGGGCCAAAAACATTCAGTACTTC.

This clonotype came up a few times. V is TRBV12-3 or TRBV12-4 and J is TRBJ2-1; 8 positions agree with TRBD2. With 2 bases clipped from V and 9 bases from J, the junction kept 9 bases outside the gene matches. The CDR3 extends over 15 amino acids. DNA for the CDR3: TGTGCCAGCAGTTTAAGCGGGAGAGTTGTAGGTGAGCAGTTCTTC. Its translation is CASSLSGRVVGEQFF.

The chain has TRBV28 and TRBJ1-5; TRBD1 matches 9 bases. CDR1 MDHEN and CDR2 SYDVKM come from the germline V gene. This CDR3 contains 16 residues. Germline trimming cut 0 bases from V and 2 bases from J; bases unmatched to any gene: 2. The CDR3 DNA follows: TGTGCCAGCAGTTTATGGGGACAGGGAGGCAATCAGCCCCAGCATTTT. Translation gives CASSLWGQGGNQPQHF.

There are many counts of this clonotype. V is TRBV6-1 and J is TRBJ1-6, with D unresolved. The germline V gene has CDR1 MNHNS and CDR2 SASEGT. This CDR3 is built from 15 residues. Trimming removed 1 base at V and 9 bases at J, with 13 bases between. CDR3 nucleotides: TGTGCCAGCAGTGAAGGGTGGGGAGGTTTTTCACCCCTCCACTTT. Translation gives CASSEGWGGFSPLHF.

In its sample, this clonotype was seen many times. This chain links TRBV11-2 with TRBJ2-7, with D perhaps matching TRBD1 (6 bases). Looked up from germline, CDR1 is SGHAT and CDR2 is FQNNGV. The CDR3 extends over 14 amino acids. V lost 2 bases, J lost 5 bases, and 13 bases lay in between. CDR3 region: CASSLTGKEDEQYF. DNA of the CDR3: TGTGCCAGCAGCTTAACAGGGAAGGAGGACGAGCAGTACTTC.